The clone carrying this T cell receptor (beta chain) occurred a few times. The antigen is undetermined. Oncomine TCR Beta short-read sequencing was applied to DNA from cultured CD4+ T cells. From the PCR reads, TCRdb called clonotypes with MiXCR, one entry per CDR3 protein. The sample yields about 16,000 distinct CDR3 sequences, around 50% seen once. This entry comes from a study of vaccination and CD4 T cells after COVID-19. Specified time point: late sampling 161 to 241 days after vaccination in three convalescent patients. Treatment described: roughly 11-day PBMC culture with coronavirus spike peptide pools or control peptides (ViraFEST assay). CDR1 is DFQATT, CDR2 SNEGSKA, per germline (reference sequence). Trimming took 6 bases from V and 4 from J, leaving 18 bases between them. The CDR3 has 14 residues.

The sequencing here drew on CD4+ T cells from blood, cultured in vitro, taken about 7 months after SARS-CoV-2 vaccination. The chain links TRBV20-1 to TRBJ1-2; D not certain. This clonotype originated in a human donor who had recovered from COVID-19. DNA of the CDR3: TGCAGTGCCACACTACACGCGAACCCCTATGGCTACACCTTC. Protein: CSATLHANPYGYTF.